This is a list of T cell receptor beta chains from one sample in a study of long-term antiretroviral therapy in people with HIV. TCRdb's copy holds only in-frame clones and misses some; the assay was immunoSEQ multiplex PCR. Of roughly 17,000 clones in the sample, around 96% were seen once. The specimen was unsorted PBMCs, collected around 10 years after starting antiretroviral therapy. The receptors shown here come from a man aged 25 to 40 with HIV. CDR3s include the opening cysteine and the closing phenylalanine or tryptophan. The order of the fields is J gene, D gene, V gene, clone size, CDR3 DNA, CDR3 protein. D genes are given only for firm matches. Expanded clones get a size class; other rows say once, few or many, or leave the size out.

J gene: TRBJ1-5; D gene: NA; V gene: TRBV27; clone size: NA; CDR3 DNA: TGTGCCAGCAGTTTATTAGGACAGAGCAATCAGCCCCAGCATTTT; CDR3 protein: CASSLLGQSNQPQHF
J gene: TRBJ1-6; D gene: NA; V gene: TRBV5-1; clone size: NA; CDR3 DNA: TGCGCCAGCAGCTTTGACGGATTCTATAATTCACCCCTCCACTTT; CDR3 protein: CASSFDGFYNSPLHF
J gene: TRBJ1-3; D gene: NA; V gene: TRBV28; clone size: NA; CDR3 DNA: TGTGCCAGCAGTGTCAGGGGAGCCTCTGGAAACACCATATATTTT; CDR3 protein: CASSVRGASGNTIYF
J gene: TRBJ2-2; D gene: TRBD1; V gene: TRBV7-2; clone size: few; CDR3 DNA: TGTGCCAGCAGCAGACAGGGAACGAACACCGGGGAGCTGTTTTTT; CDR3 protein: CASSRQGTNTGELFF
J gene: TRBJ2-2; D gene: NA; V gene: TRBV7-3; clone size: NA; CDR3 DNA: TGTGCCAGCAGCTTAACGGCAGGGTTCGGGGAGCTGTTTTTT; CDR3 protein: CASSLTAGFGELFF
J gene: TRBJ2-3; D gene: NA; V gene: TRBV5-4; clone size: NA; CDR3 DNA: TGTGCCAGCACGGCAGGGGGCACAGATACGCAGTATTTT; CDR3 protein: CASTAGGTDTQYF
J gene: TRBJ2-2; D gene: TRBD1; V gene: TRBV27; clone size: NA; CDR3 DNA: TGTGCCAGCAGTTCTCGACAGGGATGGACCGGGGAGCTGTTTTTT; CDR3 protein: CASSSRQGWTGELFF
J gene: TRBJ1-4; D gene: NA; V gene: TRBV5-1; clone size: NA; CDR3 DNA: TGCGCCAGCAGGTACAGGGCAACTAATGAAAAACTGTTTTTT; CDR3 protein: CASRYRATNEKLFF
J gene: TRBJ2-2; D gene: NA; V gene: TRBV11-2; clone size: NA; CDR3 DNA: TGTGCCAGCAGCTTAGATCGCGGGTCCGAGGAGCTGTTTTTT; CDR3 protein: CASSLDRGSEELFF
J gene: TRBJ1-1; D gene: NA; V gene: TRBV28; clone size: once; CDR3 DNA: TGTGCCAGCAGTTTAGTGGGTCGGGGCGTCGATGAAGCTTTCTTT; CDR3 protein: CASSLVGRGVDEAFF
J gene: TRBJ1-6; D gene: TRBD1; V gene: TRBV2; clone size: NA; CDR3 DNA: TGTGCCAGCTTTGGACAGGGGAATTCACCCCTCCACTTT; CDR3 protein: CASFGQGNSPLHF
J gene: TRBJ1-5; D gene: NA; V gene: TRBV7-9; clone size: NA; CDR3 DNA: TGTGCCAGCAGCTTAGCGGAGGGGGAGTTCCAGCATTTT; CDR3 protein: CASSLAEGEFQHF
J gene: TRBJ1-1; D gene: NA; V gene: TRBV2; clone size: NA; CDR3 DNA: TGTGCCAGCAGGTGGGAAGGGACTGAAGCTTTCTTT; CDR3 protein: CASRWEGTEAFF
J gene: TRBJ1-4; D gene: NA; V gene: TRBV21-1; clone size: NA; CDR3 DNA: TGTGCCCGGCACCGGGGGCAGGTCGGTGAAAAACTGTTTTTT; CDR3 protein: CARHRGQVGEKLFF
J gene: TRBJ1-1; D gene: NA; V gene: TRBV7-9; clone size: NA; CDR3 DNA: TGTGCCAGCAGTTTGGGGAGGGATTGGGGTGACGAAGCTTTCTTT; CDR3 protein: CASSLGRDWGDEAFF
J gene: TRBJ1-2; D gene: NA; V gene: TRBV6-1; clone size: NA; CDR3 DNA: TGTGCCAGCAGCGCAGACAGTCGTTCTAACTATGGCTACACCTTC; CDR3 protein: CASSADSRSNYGYTF
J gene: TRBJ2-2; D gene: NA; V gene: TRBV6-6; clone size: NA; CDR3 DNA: TGTGCCAGCAGTTACCCCCGGACAGTAGGCACCGGAGAGCTGTTTTTT; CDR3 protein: CASSYPRTVGTGELFF